The TCR beta chain described here comes from a study of T cell responses to AZD1222 COVID-19 vaccine. Study observations and caveats: Only six people who got AZD1222 tested seropositive at baseline. The study sampled repertoires only after the peak T cell response.

Method: immunoSEQ multiplex PCR; TCRdb's copy keeps in-frame clones and lacks some. This table has 100,000 to 130,000 clones, around 93% appearing once. V was cut by 1 base and J by 0 bases, with 4 bases left in between. CDR1 and CDR2 from the germline V gene are LNHDA and SQIVND (reference sequence). CDR3 length equals 13 residues. Samples with a second dose at about 4 or about 12 weeks were pooled together. Worth noting for this clone: What it binds is unknown.

The clonotype comes from an adult who received the AZD1222 COVID-19 vaccine. This chain links TRBV19 with TRBJ2-7; no clear D. The starting material was peripheral blood, obtained 28 days after the second AZD1222 dose. The CDR3 spells CASSIGASYEQYF. CDR3 nucleotide sequence: TGTGCCAGTAGTATAGGGGCCTCCTACGAGCAGTACTTC. Variable domain in full (rest from reference TRBV19 and TRBJ2-7): DGGITQSPKYLFRKEGQNVTLSCEQNLNHDAMYWYRQDPGQGLRLIYYSQIVNDFQKGDIAEGYSVSREKKESFPLTVTSAQKNPTAFYLCASSIGASYEQYFGPGTRLTVT.